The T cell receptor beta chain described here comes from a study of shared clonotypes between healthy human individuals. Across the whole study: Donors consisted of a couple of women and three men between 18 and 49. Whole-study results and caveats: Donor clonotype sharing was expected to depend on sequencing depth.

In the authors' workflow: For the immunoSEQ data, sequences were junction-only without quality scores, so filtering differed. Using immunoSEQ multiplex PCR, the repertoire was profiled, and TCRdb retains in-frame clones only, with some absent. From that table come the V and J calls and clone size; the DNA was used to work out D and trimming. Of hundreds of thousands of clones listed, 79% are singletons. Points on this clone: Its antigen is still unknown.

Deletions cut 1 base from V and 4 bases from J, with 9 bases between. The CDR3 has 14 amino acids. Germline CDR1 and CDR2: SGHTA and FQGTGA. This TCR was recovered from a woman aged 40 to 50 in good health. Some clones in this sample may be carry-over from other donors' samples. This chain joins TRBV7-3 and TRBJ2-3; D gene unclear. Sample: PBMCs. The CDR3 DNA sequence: TGTGCCAGCAGCTTAAATGCTAGGGCAGATACGCAGTATTTT. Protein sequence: CASSLNARADTQYF.